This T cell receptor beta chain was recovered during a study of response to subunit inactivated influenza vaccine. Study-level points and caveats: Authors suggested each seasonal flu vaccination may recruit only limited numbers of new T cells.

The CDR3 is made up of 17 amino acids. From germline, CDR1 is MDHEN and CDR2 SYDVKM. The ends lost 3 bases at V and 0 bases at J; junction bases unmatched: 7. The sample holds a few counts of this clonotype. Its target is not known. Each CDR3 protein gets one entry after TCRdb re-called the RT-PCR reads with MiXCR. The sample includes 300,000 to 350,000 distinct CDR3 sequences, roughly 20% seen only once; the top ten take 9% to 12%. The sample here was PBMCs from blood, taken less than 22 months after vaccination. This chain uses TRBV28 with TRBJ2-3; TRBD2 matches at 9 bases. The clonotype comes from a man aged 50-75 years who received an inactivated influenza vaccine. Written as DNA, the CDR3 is TGTGCCAGCAGTTTCCGCGGGAGGGGTAAGAGCACAGATACGCAGTATTTT. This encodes CASSFRGRGKSTDTQYF.